This T cell receptor (beta chain) stems from a study of T cell responses to AZD1222 COVID-19 vaccine. Points from the study as a whole: Donors in the cohort were predominantly white British and more often female, and clonal diversity was possibly underestimated. Spike regions recognized by vaccine-associated CD4 TCRs spanned the protein, led by 160-218 and 743-854. Just a handful of AZD1222 recipients tested seropositive at baseline.

This CDR3 spans 16 amino acids. CDR1 LNHDA and CDR2 SQIVND come from the germline V gene (reference sequence). J gave up 1 base and V 4 bases, and 7 bases lay outside the gene matches. Turning to this clone: Its target is unknown.

The protocol was immunoSEQ multiplex PCR, while the TCRdb copy is restricted to in-frame clones and leaves out a portion. The data contain 150,000 or so clones, 80% to 90% of them singletons. This sequence was found in an adult in good health. The material sequenced was peripheral blood, taken on day 0 of AZD1222 vaccination. The chain has TRBV19 and TRBJ1-5, with 7 bases that match TRBD1. The CDR3 DNA follows: TGTGCCAGTAGTACCCGACAGGGTTTGAGCAATCAGCCCCAGCATTTT. Amino acid sequence: CASSTRQGLSNQPQHF. The full variable domain, rest sourced from reference TRBV19 and TRBJ1-5, is DGGITQSPKYLFRKEGQNVTLSCEQNLNHDAMYWYRQDPGQGLRLIYYSQIVNDFQKGDIAEGYSVSREKKESFPLTVTSAQKNPTAFYLCASSTRQGLSNQPQHFGDGTRLSIL.